One T cell receptor (beta chain) is described in this entry. This CDR3 is 15 amino acids long. CDR1 is MNHNS, CDR2 SASEGT, per germline. V was shortened by 9 bases and J by 3 bases, with 18 bases between the two germline ends. The data stem from a study of blood T cells in healthy people across ages. A second PCR of 7 to 11 cycles used a sample-barcoded 5' primer and a J-beta primer mix. TCRdb analysed the 5' RACE reads with MiXCR anew, one entry per CDR3 protein. The data hold 600,000 to 850,000 distinct CDR3 sequences, with 40% to 45% observed a single time. Sequences were obtained from blood. This receptor was identified in a woman aged 55-70 years in good health. The V gene is TRBV6-1, the J gene TRBJ1-5; TRBD1 is a possible D gene (6 bases). CDR3 sequence reads: CASRGTGGPNQPQHF. The CDR3 bases are TGTGCCAGTAGGGGCACGGGGGGCCCCAATCAGCCCCAGCATTTT.